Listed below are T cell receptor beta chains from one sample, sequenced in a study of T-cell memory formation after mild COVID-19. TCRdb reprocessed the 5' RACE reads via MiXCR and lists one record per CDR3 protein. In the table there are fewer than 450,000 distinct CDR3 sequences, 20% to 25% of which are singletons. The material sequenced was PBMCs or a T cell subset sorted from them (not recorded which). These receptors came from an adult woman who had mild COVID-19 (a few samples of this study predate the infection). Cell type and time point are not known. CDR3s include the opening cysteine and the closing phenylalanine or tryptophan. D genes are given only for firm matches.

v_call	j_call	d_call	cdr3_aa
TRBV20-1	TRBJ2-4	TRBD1	CSAPDRVAKNIQYF
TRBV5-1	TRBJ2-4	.	CASSFGTTVAKNIQYF
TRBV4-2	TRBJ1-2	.	CASSQAGIFRRGYTF
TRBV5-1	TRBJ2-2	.	CASSRTGTPSPGELFF
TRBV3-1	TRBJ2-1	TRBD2	CASSQDRGTSVTNEQFF
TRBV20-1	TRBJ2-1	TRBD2	CSAVSPGTSRPNEQFF
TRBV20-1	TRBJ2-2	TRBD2	CSARKASGGADTGELFF
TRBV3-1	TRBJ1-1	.	CASRQDSGVYTEAFF
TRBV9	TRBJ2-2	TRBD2	CASTVAGGYTGELFF
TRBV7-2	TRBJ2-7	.	CASTFTDRDYEQYF
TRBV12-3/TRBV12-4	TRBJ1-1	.	CASSQAGLLFTEAFF
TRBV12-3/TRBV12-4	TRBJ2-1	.	CASSPGQNEQFF
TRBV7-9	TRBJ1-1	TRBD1	CASSFTDRATEAFF
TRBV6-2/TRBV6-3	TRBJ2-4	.	CASSYDGLGAKNIQYF
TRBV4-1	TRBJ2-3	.	CASSQRVVGPNTDTQYF
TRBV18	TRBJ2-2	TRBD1	CASSSGQGALGGELFF
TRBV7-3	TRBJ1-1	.	CASSLEGRRQSEAFF
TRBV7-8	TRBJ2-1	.	CASSLDRRGHEQFF
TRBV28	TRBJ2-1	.	CASSSVRLGGNEQFF
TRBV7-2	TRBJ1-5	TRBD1	CASSSETGFSNQPQHF
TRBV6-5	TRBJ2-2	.	CASSSGGALATGELFF
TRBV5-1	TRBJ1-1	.	CASSLGQIPEAFF
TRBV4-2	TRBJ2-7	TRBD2	CASSQGLAGRYEQYF
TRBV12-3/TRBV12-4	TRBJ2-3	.	CASSPAGGLDTQYF
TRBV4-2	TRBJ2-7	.	CASSQDVTETYEQYF
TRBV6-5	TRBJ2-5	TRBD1	CASSYGTGEETQYF
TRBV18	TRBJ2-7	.	CASSGSGYEQYF
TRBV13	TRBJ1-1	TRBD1	CASSGQGGTEAFF
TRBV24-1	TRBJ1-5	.	CATSDSDGDQPQHF
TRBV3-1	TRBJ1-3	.	CASSPLWVVSGNTIYF
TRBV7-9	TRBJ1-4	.	CASSLRGVYNEKLFF
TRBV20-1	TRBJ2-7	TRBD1	CSAPRGTGGSYEQYF
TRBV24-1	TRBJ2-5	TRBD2	CATSDFLRGRAETQYF